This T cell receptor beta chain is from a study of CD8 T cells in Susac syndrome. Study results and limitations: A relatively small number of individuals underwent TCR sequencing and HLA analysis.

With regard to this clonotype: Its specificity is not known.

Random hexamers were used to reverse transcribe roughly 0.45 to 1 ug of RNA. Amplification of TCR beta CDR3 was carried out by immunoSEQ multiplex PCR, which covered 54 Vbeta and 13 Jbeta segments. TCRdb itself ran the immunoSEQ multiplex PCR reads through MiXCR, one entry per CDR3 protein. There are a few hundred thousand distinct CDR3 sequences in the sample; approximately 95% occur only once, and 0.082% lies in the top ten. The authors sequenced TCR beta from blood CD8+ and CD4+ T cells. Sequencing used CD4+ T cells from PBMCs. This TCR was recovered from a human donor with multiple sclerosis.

The CDR3 region is CSVEPGMGYGYTF. For the CDR3, the DNA is TGCAGCGTTGAACCAGGGATGGGCTATGGCTACACCTTC. The chain carries TRBV29-1 and TRBJ1-2; a possible D gene is TRBD1 (5 bases). V was cut by 2 bases and J by 4 bases, with 11 bases left in between. The CDR3 runs to 13 residues. Germline values: CDR1 SQVTM, CDR2 ANQGSEA.